These 32 T cell receptor beta chains originate from one sample sequenced in a study of T cell repertoires in cytomegalovirus infection. TCRdb passed the reads through MiXCR, listing each CDR3 protein once. The table has about 920,000 distinct CDR3 sequences, approximately 31% seen once. No antigen has been assigned to these receptors. Source: cultured CD8+ T cells from PBMCs, taken from culture after CMV antigen stimulation. Receptors originate from a human donor in good health (CMV status not recorded). Some clones in this sample may be carry-over from other donors' samples.

The sample holds a few counts of this clonotype. V gene TRBV6-5 combines with J gene TRBJ2-2; D unclear. From germline, CDR1 is MNHEY and CDR2 SVGAGI. V was clipped by 1 base and J by 1 base, with 4 bases between them. The CDR3 is 14 residues long. As DNA, the CDR3 is TGTGCCAGCAGTTACTGGGAGAACACCGGGGAGCTGTTTTTT. Amino acids: CASSYWENTGELFF.

V and J are TRBV7-9 and TRBJ1-2, with D unclear. Germline lookup yields CDR1 SEHNR and CDR2 FQNEAQ (reference sequence). V was shortened by 5 bases and J by 0 bases, with 16 bases between the two germline ends. The CDR3 spans 16 residues. Here the CDR3 reads CASSHSYAHPNYGYTF. CDR3 nucleotide sequence: TGTGCCAGCAGCCACAGTTATGCCCATCCTAACTATGGCTACACCTTC.

V and J are TRBV12-3 or TRBV12-4 and TRBJ2-3; no reliable D call. CDR3 length: 14 amino acids. V lost 4 bases and J lost 5, with 13 bases in between. The DNA for the CDR3 is TGTGCCAGCAGTTCCAGAGAATACGGAGATACGCAGTATTTT. Protein: CASSSREYGDTQYF.

This clonotype was detected only a few times. The chain recombines TRBV7-8 with TRBJ2-7, with D unclear. The germline V gene encodes CDR1 SGHVS and CDR2 FQNEAQ. V lost 3 bases and J lost 0, with 12 bases in between. The CDR3 consists of 15 residues. CDR3 loop: CASSFLQESSYEQYF. CDR3 sequence (DNA): TGTGCCAGCAGCTTCCTCCAGGAGAGCTCCTACGAGCAGTACTTC.

A remark on this clonotype: At one end, the junction sequence differs from germline, possibly due to a read error. The chain joins TRBV15 to TRBJ1-5, with a weak D call TRBD1 (6 bases). The CDR3 is made up of 11 amino acids. The germline gives CDR1 LNHNV, CDR2 YYDKDF (reference sequence). CDR3 residues: CVTSAGALEHF. CDR3 sequence (DNA): TGTGTCACCAGTGCAGGGGCCCTCGAGCATTTT.

The chain recombines TRBV14 with TRBJ1-6, with D possibly matching TRBD1 (6 bases). V lost 4 bases, J lost 1 base, and 8 bases lay in between. The CDR3 is made up of 15 amino acids. Looked up from germline, CDR1 is SGHDN and CDR2 is FVKESK. CDR3 DNA sequence: TGTGCCAGCAGCCTACAGGGTTCCTATAATTCACCCCTCCACTTT. Its protein product is CASSLQGSYNSPLHF.

V and J are TRBV27 and TRBJ2-3; TRBD2 agrees at 12 bases. Germline trimming cut 7 bases from V and 4 bases from J; bases unmatched to any gene: 3. The germline V gene encodes CDR1 MNHEY and CDR2 SMNVEV (reference sequence). This CDR3 region has 14 residues. Here the CDR3 DNA reads TGTGCCAGCAAGACTAGCGGGGGACCAGATACGCAGTATTTT. This translates into CASKTSGGPDTQYF.

The table lists this clonotype with many counts. The rearrangement joins TRBV7-9 to TRBJ2-3; 9 positions agree with TRBD1. The trim removed 6 bases at V and 1 base at J, leaving 8 bases unmatched. The length of the CDR3 is 16 residues. Germline CDR1 SEHNR, CDR2 FQNEAQ (reference sequence). This chain's CDR3 is CASRSPGQGGTDTQYF. The CDR3 nucleotides are TGTGCCAGCAGGAGCCCGGGACAGGGAGGCACAGATACGCAGTATTTT.

A few counts support this clonotype. This chain uses TRBV7-4 with TRBJ2-1; 12 nucleotides align to TRBD2. With V trimmed by 0 bases and J by 4 bases, 4 bases remained unmatched. CDR3 length: 17 residues. Germline V gene lookup returns CDR1 SGHVT and CDR2 SQSDAQ. CDR3 nucleotides: TGTGCCAGCAGCTTAGCGGCTAGCGGGGGGGGATACAATGAGCAGTTCTTC. It yields the protein CASSLAASGGGYNEQFF.

The gene calls are TRBV5-1 and TRBJ1-6; a weak D match, TRBD1 (5 bases). Germline CDR1 SGHRS, CDR2 YFSETQ. Deletions cut 0 bases from V and 3 bases from J, with 13 bases between. The CDR3 contains 17 residues. Here the CDR3 DNA reads TGCGCCAGCAGCTTGGGGGGTCAGGGAGTCTATAATTCACCCCTCCACTTT. It encodes CASSLGGQGVYNSPLHF. Together with reference TRBV5-1 and TRBJ1-6, the CDR3 gives the full variable domain: KAGVTQTPRYLIKTRGQQVTLSCSPISGHRSVSWYQQTPGQGLQFLFEYFSETQRNKGNFPGRFSGRQFSNSRSEMNVSTLELGDSALYLCASSLGGQGVYNSPLHFGNGTRLTVT.

In this sample, this clonotype turned up a few times. The chain has TRBV29-1 and TRBJ2-3, with D maybe TRBD2 (5 bases). The germline V gene encodes CDR1 SQVTM and CDR2 ANQGSEA. The CDR3 has 12 amino acids. The germline V and J ends were trimmed by 7 bases and 6 bases, with 14 bases remaining between them. The CDR3: CSAWTAMDTQYF. The CDR3 bases are TGCAGCGCCTGGACTGCTATGGATACGCAGTATTTT.

This chain uses TRBV20-1 with TRBJ2-3; weak D call: TRBD2 (6 bases). Between the trimmed V and J ends, which lost 3 bases and 0 bases, there was a span of 10 bases. The CDR3 contains 14 residues. The germline V gene has CDR1 DFQATT and CDR2 SNEGSKA (reference sequence). CDR3 residues: CSASSGDSTDTQYF. The CDR3 DNA sequence: TGCAGTGCTAGCTCGGGGGATAGCACAGATACGCAGTATTTT.

In this sample, this clonotype turned up many times. The J gene is TRBJ1-5, the V gene TRBV12-3 or TRBV12-4; 8 positions match TRBD1. V lost 6 bases and J lost 8; bases outside the gene matches: 3. This CDR3 contains 12 residues. CDR3 bases: TGTGCCAGCAGCGACAGGGGAAAGCCCCAGCATTTT. Protein sequence: CASSDRGKPQHF.

The chain recombines TRBV6-2 or TRBV6-3 with TRBJ2-7, with a tentative D call TRBD1 (5 bases). This CDR3 comprises 13 residues. In germline, CDR1 is MNHEY, CDR2 SVGEGT. Trimming stripped 5 bases from V and 10 bases from J, with 18 bases between. CDR3 sequence (DNA): TGTGCCAGCAGTACCCTGGGCAGGGTAGGACAGTACGTC. Amino acids: CASSTLGRVGQYV.

The CDR3: CASSEDRGGYGYTF. CDR3 bases: TGTGCCAGCAGTGAAGACAGGGGAGGTTATGGCTACACCTTC. This sequence joins TRBV6-1 and TRBJ1-2; 7 bases agree with TRBD1. J was trimmed by 5 bases and V by 1 base; bases with no gene match: 4. The CDR3 totals 14 residues. Germline V gene lookup returns CDR1 MNHNS and CDR2 SASEGT.

This clonotype has a count of ten or more. The chain links TRBV7-3 to TRBJ2-3; D possibly corresponds to TRBD1 (6 bases). The CDR3 has 16 amino acids. Per germline, CDR1 SGHTA and CDR2 FQGTGA. V shed 0 bases and J shed 1 base, with 11 bases lying between them. Here the CDR3 reads CASSLTRAGGTDTQYF. CDR3 in DNA: TGTGCCAGCAGCTTAACGCGGGCAGGGGGCACAGATACGCAGTATTTT.

This clonotype was found a few times. The V gene is TRBV6-5, the J gene TRBJ1-4, with 7 bases that match TRBD1. CDR1 MNHEY and CDR2 SVGAGI come from the germline V gene. This CDR3 has 15 residues. V lost 5 bases, J lost 8 bases, and 11 bases stayed unmatched. The CDR3 nucleotides are TGTGCCAGCAGTACAAGACAGGGCTTTTTAGAAAAACTGTTTTTT. It yields the protein CASSTRQGFLEKLFF.

This clonotype was observed a handful of times. V is TRBV5-6 and J is TRBJ2-3; a possible D gene is TRBD1 (6 bases). The CDR3 spans 14 residues. V was pared by 3 bases and J by 6 bases, with 14 bases between. The germline CDR1 and CDR2 sequences are SGHDT and YYEEEE. In nucleotides, the CDR3 is TGTGCCAGCAGCTGGGGGCGTGCACAGGATACGCAGTATTTT. The encoded protein is CASSWGRAQDTQYF. Combining the CDR3 with reference TRBV5-6 and TRBJ2-3 gives the whole variable domain DAGVTQSPTHLIKTRGQQVTLRCSPKSGHDTVSWYQQALGQGPQFIFQYYEEEERQRGNFPDRFSGHQFPNYSSELNVNALLLGDSALYLCASSWGRAQDTQYFGPGTRLTVL.

In regard to this clonotype: A much bigger clone sits one base away, suggesting this may be a read error. The chain couples TRBV7-8 to TRBJ2-2; possibly TRBD2 for D (6 bases). This CDR3 is built from 14 residues. Germline CDR1 SGHVS, CDR2 FQNEAQ. Trimming removed 5 bases at V and 7 bases at J, with 14 bases between. CDR3 in amino acids: CASSPSAGFGELFF. In nucleotides, the CDR3 is TGTGCCAGCAGCCCGTCAGCGGGTTTCGGGGAGCTGTTTTTT.

The CDR3 DNA follows: TGTGCCACCAGCAGAGAGACAGACTATAATTCACCCCTCCACTTT. Its protein is CATSRETDYNSPLHF. The J gene is TRBJ1-6, the V gene TRBV15; D may be TRBD1 (5 bases). V was pared by 0 bases and J by 3 bases, with 6 bases between. Germline V gives CDR1 LNHNV, CDR2 YYDKDF (reference sequence). This CDR3 has 15 amino acids.

This sequence joins TRBV19 and TRBJ1-5, with a tentative D call TRBD1 (5 bases). The CDR3 runs 14 residues. V dropped 3 bases and J dropped 4 bases, with 10 bases sitting between them. Per the germline V gene, CDR1 is LNHDA and CDR2 is SQIVND (reference sequence). CDR3 coding DNA: TGTGCCAGTAGTATCGACAGCTTTAATCAGCCCCAGCATTTT. It translates to CASSIDSFNQPQHF. Variable domain in full (rest from reference TRBV19 and TRBJ1-5): DGGITQSPKYLFRKEGQNVTLSCEQNLNHDAMYWYRQDPGQGLRLIYYSQIVNDFQKGDIAEGYSVSREKKESFPLTVTSAQKNPTAFYLCASSIDSFNQPQHFGDGTRLSIL.

This clonotype was observed many times. The chain carries TRBV27 and TRBJ2-1; no clear D. The CDR3 spans 14 residues. The V and J ends lost 5 bases and 4 bases respectively, with 12 bases between them. Germline V gene sequence: CDR1 MNHEY, CDR2 SMNVEV (reference sequence). The CDR3 is CASSDKEGYNEQFF. The CDR3 nucleotides read TGTGCCAGCAGTGACAAGGAAGGATACAATGAGCAGTTCTTC.

This chain uses TRBV7-8 with TRBJ1-1; D not resolved. CDR3 size: 20 residues. Germline-derived CDR1 and CDR2 are SGHVS and FQNEAQ. Trimming took off 5 bases at V and 3 bases at J, with 31 bases between the two ends. CDR3 protein: CASSGKASEQRPVWDTEAFF. CDR3 sequence (DNA): TGTGCCAGCAGCGGGAAGGCAAGTGAACAGAGACCTGTTTGGGACACTGAAGCTTTCTTT.

The chain joins TRBV2 to TRBJ2-1; 8 bases map to TRBD1. The germline CDR1 and CDR2 sequences are SNHLY and FYNNEI. The CDR3 length is 15 residues. The junction had 11 bases not matched to a gene; V was cut back by 5 bases and J by 8 bases. The CDR3 protein is CASSIGQGHGDEQFF. CDR3 DNA sequence: TGTGCCAGCAGTATTGGACAGGGACACGGCGATGAGCAGTTCTTC.

CDR3 amino acids: CASSLRQVPGELFF. CDR3 in DNA: TGCGCCAGCAGCCTGAGACAGGTTCCCGGGGAGCTGTTTTTT. The chain combines TRBV4-1 with TRBJ2-2; D may be TRBD1 (6 bases). Germline lookup yields CDR1 MGHRA and CDR2 YSYEKL. Trimming took off 4 bases at V and 6 bases at J, with 12 bases between the two ends. The CDR3 length is 14 residues.

This clonotype has only a few counts. The chain combines TRBV12-5 with TRBJ2-7; 8 bases fit TRBD1. Trimming removed 10 bases from V and 5 bases from J; junction bases left unmatched: 13. Germline CDR1 and CDR2: LGHNT and FRNRAP. The CDR3 length is 14 residues. This CDR3 is CATTVGTGGHEQYF. Here the CDR3 DNA reads TGTGCTACGACGGTGGGGACAGGAGGCCACGAGCAGTACTTC.

This clonotype was observed a few times. Germline and junction disagree at one end, which may indicate a read error. The V call is TRBV28, the J call TRBJ1-6; 9 bases align to TRBD1. The CDR3 loop spans 19 amino acids. Germline V lookup: CDR1 MDHEN, CDR2 SYDVKM. In nucleotides, the CDR3 is TGTGCCAGCAGTTTAGATGTCTTAGCGGGGACAGGGTTTAATCCACCCCTCCACTTT. This gives the protein CASSLDVLAGTGFNPPLHF.

The V call is TRBV7-6, the J call TRBJ1-2, with D unresolved. V lost 5 bases, J lost 5 bases, and 15 bases lay in between. In germline, CDR1 is SGHVS, CDR2 FNYEAQ. There are 14 residues in the CDR3. CDR3 DNA: TGTGCCAGCAGCCCAGGAACAGATCCATATGGCTACACCTTC. Amino acid sequence: CASSPGTDPYGYTF.

This clonotype appeared a few times. This chain connects TRBV4-1 to TRBJ2-4, with unresolved D. Looked up from germline, CDR1 is MGHRA and CDR2 is YSYEKL. This CDR3 contains 13 residues. Between the trimmed V and J ends, which lost 1 base and 11 bases, there was a span of 12 bases. This CDR3 reads CASSQGTVEVQYF. The CDR3, as DNA: TGCGCCAGCAGCCAAGGAACCGTTGAAGTTCAGTACTTC.

The chain is built from TRBV18 and TRBJ1-1, with TRBD1 matching 9 bases. V gave up 3 bases and J gave up 1 base; unmatched junction bases: 6. CDR3 length: 16 amino acids. Germline lookup yields CDR1 KGHSH and CDR2 LQKENI. The CDR3 spells CASSPSEQGANTEAFF. As DNA, the CDR3 is TGTGCCAGCTCACCGAGCGAACAGGGGGCGAACACTGAAGCTTTCTTT.

V and J are TRBV4-1 and TRBJ2-5; D unresolved. This CDR3 has 13 amino acids. The germline V gene has CDR1 MGHRA and CDR2 YSYEKL. Trimming took 0 bases from V and 6 from J, leaving 8 bases between them. CDR3 region: CASSQDRAKTQYF. The CDR3 DNA sequence: TGCGCCAGCAGCCAAGATCGAGCGAAGACCCAGTACTTC.

The chain recombines TRBV29-1 with TRBJ2-7; unclear D gene. The CDR3 is 15 residues long. V lost 0 bases, J lost 3 bases, and 15 bases lay in between. Germline V lookup: CDR1 SQVTM, CDR2 ANQGSEA. The CDR3 nucleotides read TGCAGCGTTGAAGAACCACCATCCTACAACTACGAGCAGTACGTC. Protein product: CSVEEPPSYNYEQYV.